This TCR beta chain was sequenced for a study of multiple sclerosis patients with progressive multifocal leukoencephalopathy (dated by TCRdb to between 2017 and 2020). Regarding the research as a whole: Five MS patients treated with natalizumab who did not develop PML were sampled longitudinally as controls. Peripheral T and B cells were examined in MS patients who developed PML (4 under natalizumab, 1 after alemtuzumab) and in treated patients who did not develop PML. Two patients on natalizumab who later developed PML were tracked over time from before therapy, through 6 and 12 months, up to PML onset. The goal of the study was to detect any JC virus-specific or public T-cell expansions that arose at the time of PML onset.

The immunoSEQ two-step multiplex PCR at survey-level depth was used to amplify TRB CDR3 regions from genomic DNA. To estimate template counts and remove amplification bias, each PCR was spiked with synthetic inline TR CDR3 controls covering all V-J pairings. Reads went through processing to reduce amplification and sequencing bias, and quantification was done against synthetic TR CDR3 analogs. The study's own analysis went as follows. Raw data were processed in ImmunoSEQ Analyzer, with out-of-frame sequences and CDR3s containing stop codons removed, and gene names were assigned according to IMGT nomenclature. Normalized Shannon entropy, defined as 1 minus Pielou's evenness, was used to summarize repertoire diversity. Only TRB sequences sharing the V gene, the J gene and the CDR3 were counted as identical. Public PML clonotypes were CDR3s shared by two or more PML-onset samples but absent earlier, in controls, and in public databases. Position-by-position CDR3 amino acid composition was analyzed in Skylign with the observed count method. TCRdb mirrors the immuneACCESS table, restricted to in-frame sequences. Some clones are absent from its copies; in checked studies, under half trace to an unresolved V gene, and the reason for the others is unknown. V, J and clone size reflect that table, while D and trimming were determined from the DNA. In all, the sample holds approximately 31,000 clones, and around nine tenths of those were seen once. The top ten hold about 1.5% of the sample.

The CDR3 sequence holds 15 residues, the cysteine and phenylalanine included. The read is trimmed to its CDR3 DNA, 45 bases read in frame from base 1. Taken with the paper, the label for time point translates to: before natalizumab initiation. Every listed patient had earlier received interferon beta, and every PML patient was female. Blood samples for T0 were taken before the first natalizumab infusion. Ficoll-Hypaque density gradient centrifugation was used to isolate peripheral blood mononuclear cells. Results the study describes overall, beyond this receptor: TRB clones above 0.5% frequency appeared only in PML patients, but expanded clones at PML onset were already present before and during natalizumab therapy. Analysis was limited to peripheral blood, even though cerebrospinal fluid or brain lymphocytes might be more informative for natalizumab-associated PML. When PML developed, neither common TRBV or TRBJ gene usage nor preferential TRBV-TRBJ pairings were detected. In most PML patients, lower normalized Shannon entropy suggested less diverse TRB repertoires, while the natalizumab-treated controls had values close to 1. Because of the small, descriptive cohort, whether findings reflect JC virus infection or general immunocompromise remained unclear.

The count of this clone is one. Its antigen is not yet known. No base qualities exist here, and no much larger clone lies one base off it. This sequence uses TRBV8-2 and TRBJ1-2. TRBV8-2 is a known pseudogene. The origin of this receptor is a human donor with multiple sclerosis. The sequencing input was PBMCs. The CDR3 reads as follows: CGRLKRITKTYGYTF. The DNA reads TGTGGCAGGCTGAAAAGGATAACAAAGACCTATGGCTACACCTTC.